This T cell receptor (beta chain) was documented in a study of long-term antiretroviral therapy in people with HIV. At survey level, the immunoSEQ assay was run in its v3.0 version. The table came from immunoSEQ multiplex PCR; TCRdb's copy has only in-frame clones and leaves some out. The table lists under 2,000 clones, 88% of them singletons. Study results and caveats: In samples taken after ART, diversity increased but remained below transplant donor control levels. Clonotypes expanded prior to ART showed repertoire dominance at all sampled time points.

The CDR3 contains 14 residues. Per germline, CDR1 MNHNY and CDR2 SVGAGI (reference sequence). V shed 10 bases, J shed 4 bases, and the junction held 7 bases outside the gene matches. As concerns this clone: Its antigen is as yet unknown.

The genes are TRBV6-6 and TRBJ2-2, with 9 bases identical to TRBD1. Sequencing used unsorted PBMCs, obtained 0.7 years after starting antiretroviral therapy. This receptor was taken from a woman in her 50s with HIV. The chain's CDR3 is CAILGTGSTGELFF. CDR3 sequence (DNA): TGTGCCATACTCGGGACAGGGTCCACCGGGGAGCTGTTTTTT.